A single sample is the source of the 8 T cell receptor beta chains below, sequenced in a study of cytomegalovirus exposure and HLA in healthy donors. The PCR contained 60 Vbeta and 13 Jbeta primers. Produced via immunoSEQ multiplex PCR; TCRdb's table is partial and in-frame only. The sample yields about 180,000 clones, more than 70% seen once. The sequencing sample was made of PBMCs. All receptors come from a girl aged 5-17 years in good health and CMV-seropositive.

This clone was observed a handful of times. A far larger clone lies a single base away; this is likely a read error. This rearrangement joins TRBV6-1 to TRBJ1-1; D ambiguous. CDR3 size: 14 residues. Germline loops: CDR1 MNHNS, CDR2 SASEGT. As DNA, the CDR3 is TGTGCCAGCAGTGAACAGCGGTTGAACTCTGAAGCTTTCTTT. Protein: CASSEQRLNSEAFF.

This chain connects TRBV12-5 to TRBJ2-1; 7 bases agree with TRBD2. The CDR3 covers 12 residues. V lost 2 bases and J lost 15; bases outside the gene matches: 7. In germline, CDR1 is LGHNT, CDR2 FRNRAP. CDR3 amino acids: CASGLPSPGGFF. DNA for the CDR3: TGTGCTAGTGGTTTGCCGTCCCCGGGGGGGTTCTTC.

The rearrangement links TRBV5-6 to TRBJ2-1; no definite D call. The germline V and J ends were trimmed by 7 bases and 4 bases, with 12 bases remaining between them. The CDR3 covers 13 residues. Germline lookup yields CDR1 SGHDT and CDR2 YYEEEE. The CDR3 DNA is TGTGCCAGCGGAGCACGGGTTTACAATGAGCAGTTCTTC. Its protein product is CASGARVYNEQFF.

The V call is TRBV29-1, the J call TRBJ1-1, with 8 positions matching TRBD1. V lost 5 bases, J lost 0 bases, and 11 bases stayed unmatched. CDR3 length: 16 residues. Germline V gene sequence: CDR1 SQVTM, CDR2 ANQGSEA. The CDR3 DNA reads TGCAGCGTTCTGGTCAGGGGGCGCGTGATGAACACTGAAGCTTTCTTT. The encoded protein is CSVLVRGRVMNTEAFF.

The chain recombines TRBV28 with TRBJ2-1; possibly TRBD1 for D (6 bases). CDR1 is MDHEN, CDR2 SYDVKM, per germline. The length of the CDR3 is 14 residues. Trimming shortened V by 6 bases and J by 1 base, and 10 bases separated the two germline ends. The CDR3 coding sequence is TGTGCCAGCAGAGTCGACAGGTCCTACAATGAGCAGTTCTTC. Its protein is CASRVDRSYNEQFF.

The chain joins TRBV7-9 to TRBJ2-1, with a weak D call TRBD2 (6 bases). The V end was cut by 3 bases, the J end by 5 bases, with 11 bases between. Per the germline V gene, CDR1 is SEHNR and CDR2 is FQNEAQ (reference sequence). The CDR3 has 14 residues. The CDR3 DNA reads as TGTGCCAGCAGCTTGCGGCGGGGAAACAATGAGCAGTTCTTC. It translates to CASSLRRGNNEQFF.

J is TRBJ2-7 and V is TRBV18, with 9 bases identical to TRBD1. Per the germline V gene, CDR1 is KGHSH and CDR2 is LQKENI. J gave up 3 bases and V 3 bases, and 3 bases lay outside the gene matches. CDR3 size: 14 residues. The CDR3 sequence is CASSPPGQGYEQYF. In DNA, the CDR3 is TGTGCCAGCTCACCTCCGGGACAGGGCTACGAGCAGTACTTC.

CDR3 in amino acids: CASSAEGDLSDTQYF. The CDR3 DNA follows: TGTGCCAGCAGCGCAGAGGGGGACCTCTCAGATACGCAGTATTTT. J is TRBJ2-3 and V is TRBV9, with a possible D match to TRBD1 (6 bases). This CDR3 comprises 15 residues. CDR1 SGDLS and CDR2 YYNGEE come from the germline V gene. Trimming removed 3 bases at V and 4 bases at J, with 15 bases between.